Below are 4 T cell receptor beta chains sequenced from a single sample in a study of glioma-infiltrating T cells. Amplification of TCR alpha and beta CDR3 regions from RNA used iRepertoire nested multiplex PCR. Each CDR3 protein gets one entry after TCRdb re-called the multiplex PCR reads with MiXCR. The table lists 100,000 to 150,000 distinct CDR3 sequences, under 30% of them singletons. The material sequenced was glioma tissue, nonneoplastic brain tissue, or PBMCs (not recorded which). Receptor source: a human donor with low-grade glioma or glioblastoma, undergoing nonglioma brain surgery, or in good health (not recorded which).

The rearrangement uses TRBV5-1 and TRBJ1-5; D may be TRBD1 (5 bases). Deletions cut 3 bases from V and 3 bases from J, with 7 bases between. Looked up from germline, CDR1 is SGHRS and CDR2 is YFSETQ. This CDR3 is built from 13 residues. CDR3 DNA sequence: TGCGCCAGCAGCTCGGACACCAATCAGCCCCAGCATTTT. Encoded protein: CASSSDTNQPQHF.

CDR3 DNA sequence: TGTGCCAGCAGCCTGGGGCAGGGGGCTGGGACCTACAATGAGCAGTTCTTC. Encoded protein: CASSLGQGAGTYNEQFF. V usage is TRBV27 and J usage is TRBJ2-1; TRBD1 matches 8 bases. The CDR3 contains 17 residues. V lost 6 bases to trimming and J lost 2 bases; unmatched junction nucleotides: 12. Germline V gives CDR1 MNHEY, CDR2 SMNVEV (reference sequence).

This clonotype was detected ten times or more. The chain carries TRBV28 and TRBJ2-5; D is possibly TRBD1 (6 bases). CDR3 size: 13 residues. Trimming took 5 bases from V and 6 from J, leaving 13 bases between them. CDR1 MDHEN and CDR2 SYDVKM come from the germline V gene. The CDR3 loop reads CASSGGQGKTQYF. DNA of the CDR3: TGTGCCAGCAGTGGGGGCCAAGGGAAGACCCAGTACTTC.

Notes on this clonotype: A single base separates this from a much larger clone, so it may be a read error. The chain employs TRBV7-2 and TRBJ1-2; no reliable D call. V gave up 6 bases and J gave up 7 bases, with 15 bases separating them. This CDR3 contains 13 residues. From germline, CDR1 is SGHTA and CDR2 FQGNSA. The CDR3 here is CASRRELRGGYTF. The CDR3 nucleotides read TGTGCCAGCAGACGTGAACTCCGGGGTGGCTACACCTTC.